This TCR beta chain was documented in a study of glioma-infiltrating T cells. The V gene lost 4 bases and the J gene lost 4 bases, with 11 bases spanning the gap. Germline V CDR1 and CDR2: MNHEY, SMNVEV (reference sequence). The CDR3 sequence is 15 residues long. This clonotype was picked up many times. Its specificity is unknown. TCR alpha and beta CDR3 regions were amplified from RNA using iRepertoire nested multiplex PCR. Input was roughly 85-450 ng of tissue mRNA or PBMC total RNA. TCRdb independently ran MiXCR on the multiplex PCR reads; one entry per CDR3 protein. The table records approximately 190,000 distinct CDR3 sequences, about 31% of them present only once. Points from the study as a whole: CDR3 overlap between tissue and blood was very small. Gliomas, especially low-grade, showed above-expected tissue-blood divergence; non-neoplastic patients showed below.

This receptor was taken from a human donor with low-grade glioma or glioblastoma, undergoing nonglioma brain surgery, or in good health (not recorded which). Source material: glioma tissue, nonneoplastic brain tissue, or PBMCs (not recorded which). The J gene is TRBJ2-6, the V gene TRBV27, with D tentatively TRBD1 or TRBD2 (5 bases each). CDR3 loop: CASSSLGVGANVLTF. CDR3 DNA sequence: TGTGCCAGCAGTTCTTTGGGGGTCGGGGCCAACGTCCTGACTTTC.